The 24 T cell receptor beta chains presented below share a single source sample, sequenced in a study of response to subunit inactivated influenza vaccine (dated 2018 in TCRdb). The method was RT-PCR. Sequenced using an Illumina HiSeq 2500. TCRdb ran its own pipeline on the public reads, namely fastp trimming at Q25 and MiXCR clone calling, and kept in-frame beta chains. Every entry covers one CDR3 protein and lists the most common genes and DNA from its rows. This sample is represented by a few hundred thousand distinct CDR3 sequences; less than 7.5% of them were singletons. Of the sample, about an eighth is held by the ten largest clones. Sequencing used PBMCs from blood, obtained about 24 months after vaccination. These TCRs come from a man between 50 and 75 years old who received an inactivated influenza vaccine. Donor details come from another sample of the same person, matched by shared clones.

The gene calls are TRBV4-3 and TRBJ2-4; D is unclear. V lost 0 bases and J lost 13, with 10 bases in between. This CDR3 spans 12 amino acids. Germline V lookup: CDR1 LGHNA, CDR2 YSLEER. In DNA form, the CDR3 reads TGCGCCAGCAGCCAAGACCGGTCTCGGCAGTACTTC. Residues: CASSQDRSRQYF.

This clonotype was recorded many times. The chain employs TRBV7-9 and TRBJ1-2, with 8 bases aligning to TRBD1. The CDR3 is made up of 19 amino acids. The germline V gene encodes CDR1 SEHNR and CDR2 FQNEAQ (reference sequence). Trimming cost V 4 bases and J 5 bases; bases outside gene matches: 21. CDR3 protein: CASSSSNPRTGTGTYGYTF. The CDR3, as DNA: TGTGCCAGCAGCTCCAGCAACCCCCGCACCGGGACAGGAACTTATGGCTACACCTTC.

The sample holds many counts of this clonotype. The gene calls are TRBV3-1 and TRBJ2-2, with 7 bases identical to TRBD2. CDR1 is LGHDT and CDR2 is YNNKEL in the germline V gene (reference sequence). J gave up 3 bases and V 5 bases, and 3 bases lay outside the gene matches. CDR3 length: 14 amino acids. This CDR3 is CASSTRGDTGELFF. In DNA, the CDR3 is TGTGCCAGCAGCACCCGGGGGGACACCGGGGAGCTGTTTTTT.

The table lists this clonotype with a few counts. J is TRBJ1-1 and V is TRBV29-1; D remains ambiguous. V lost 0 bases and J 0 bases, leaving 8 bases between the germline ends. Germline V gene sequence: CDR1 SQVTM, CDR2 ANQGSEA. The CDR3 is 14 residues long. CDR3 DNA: TGCAGCGTTGAAGATAACAGAATGAACACTGAAGCTTTCTTT. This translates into CSVEDNRMNTEAFF.

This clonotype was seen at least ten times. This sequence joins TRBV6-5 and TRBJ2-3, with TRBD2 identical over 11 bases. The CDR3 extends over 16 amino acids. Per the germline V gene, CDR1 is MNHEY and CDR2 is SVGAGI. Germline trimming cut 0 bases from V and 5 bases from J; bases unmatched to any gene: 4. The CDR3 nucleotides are TGTGCCAGCAGTTACTCGCCGGGACTAGCGGTAGATACGCAGTATTTT. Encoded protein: CASSYSPGLAVDTQYF.

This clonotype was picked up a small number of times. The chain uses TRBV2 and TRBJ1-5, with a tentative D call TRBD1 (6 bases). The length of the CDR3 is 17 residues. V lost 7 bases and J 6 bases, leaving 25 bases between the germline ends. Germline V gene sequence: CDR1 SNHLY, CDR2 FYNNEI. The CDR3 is CASTPAAGGAEGQPQHF. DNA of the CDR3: TGTGCCAGCACCCCGGCCGCGGGGGGCGCTGAGGGTCAGCCCCAGCATTTT.

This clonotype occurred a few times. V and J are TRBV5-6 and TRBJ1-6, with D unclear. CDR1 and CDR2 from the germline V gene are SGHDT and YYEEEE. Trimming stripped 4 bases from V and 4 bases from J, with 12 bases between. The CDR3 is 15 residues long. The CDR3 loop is CASSVRTVYNSPLHF. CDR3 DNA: TGTGCCAGCAGCGTTAGGACGGTATATAATTCACCCCTCCACTTT.

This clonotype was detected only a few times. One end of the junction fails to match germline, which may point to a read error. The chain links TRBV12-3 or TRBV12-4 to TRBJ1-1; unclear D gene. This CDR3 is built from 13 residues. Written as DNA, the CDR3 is TGTGCCAGCAGTTTTGTGCTGAACACTGAAGATTTCTTT. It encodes CASSFVLNTEDFF.

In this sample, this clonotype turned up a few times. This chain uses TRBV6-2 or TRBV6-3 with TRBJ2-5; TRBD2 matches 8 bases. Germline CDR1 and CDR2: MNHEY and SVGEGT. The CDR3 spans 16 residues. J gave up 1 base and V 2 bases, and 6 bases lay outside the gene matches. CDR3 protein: CASSYRAGGPQETQYF. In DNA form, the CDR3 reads TGTGCCAGCAGTTACCGGGCGGGAGGACCCCAAGAGACCCAGTACTTC.

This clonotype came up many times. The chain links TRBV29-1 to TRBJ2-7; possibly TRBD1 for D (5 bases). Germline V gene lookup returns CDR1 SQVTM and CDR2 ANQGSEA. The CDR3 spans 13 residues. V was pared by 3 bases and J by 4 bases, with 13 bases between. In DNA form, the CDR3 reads TGCAGCGTTGAGGCGGACAACGTATACGAGCAGTACTTC. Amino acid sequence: CSVEADNVYEQYF.

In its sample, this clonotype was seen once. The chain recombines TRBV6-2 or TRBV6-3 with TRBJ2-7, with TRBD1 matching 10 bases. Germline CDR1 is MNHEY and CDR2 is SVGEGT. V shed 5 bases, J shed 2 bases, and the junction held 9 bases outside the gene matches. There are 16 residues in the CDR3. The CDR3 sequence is CASSPLGGTGAYEQYF. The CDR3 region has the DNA TGTGCCAGCAGTCCACTTGGGGGGACAGGGGCCTACGAGCAGTACTTC.

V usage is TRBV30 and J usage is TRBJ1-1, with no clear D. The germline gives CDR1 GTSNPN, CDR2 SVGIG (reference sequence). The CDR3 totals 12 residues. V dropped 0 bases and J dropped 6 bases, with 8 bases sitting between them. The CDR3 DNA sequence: TGTGCCTGGAGTGTACCGGTGTCTGAAGCTTTCTTT. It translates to CAWSVPVSEAFF.

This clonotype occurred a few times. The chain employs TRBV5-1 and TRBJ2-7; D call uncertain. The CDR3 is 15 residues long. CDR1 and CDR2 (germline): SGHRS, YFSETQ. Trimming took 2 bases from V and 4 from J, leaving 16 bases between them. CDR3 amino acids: CASSFRTDSSYEQYF. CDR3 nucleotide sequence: TGCGCCAGCAGCTTTAGAACAGATTCCTCGTACGAGCAGTACTTC.

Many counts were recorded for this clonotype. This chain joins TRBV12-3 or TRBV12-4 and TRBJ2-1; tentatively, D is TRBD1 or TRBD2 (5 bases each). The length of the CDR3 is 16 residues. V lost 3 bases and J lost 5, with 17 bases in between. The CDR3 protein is CASSFSSGTVNNEQFF. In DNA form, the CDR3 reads TGTGCCAGCAGTTTCTCCTCCGGGACGGTAAACAATGAGCAGTTCTTC.

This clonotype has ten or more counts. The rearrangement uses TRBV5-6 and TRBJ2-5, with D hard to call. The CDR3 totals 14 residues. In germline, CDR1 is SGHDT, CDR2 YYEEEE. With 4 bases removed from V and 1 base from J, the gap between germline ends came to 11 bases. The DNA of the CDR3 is TGTGCCAGCAGCCGTCAGGTTATCCAAGAGACCCAGTACTTC. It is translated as CASSRQVIQETQYF.

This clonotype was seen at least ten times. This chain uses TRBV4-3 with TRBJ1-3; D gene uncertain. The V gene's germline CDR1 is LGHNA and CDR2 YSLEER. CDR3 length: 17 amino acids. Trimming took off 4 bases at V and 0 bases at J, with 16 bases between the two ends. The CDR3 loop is CASSPSPAGSSGNTIYF. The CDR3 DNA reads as TGCGCCAGCAGCCCATCCCCGGCGGGGAGCTCTGGAAACACCATATATTTT.

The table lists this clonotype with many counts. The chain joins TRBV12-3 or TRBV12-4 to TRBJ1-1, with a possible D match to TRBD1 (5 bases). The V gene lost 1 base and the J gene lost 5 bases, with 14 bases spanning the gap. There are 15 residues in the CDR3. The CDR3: CASSLDNPGLTEAFF. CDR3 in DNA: TGTGCCAGCAGTTTAGACAACCCGGGGCTTACTGAAGCTTTCTTT.

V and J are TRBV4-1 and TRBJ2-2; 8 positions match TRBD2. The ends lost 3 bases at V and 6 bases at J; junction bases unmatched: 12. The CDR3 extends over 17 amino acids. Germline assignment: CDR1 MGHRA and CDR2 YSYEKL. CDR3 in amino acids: CASSHQVPGLVAGELFF. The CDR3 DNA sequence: TGCGCCAGCAGCCACCAAGTTCCGGGACTAGTGGCCGGGGAGCTGTTTTTT.

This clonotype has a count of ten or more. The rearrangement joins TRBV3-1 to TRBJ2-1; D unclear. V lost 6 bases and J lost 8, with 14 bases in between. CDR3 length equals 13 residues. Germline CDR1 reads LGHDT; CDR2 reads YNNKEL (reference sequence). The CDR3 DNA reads TGTGCCAGCAGTCGAGTCGGTCTGCATGAGCAGTTCTTC. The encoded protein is CASSRVGLHEQFF.

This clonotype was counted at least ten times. The CDR3 here is CSARQFFSYTEAFF. The CDR3 DNA sequence: TGCAGTGCCCGGCAATTTTTTTCGTACACTGAAGCTTTCTTT. The chain joins TRBV20-1 to TRBJ1-1; D ambiguous. V gave up 6 bases and J gave up 3 bases, with 17 bases separating them. Germline-derived CDR1 and CDR2 are DFQATT and SNEGSKA (reference sequence). The length of the CDR3 is 14 residues.

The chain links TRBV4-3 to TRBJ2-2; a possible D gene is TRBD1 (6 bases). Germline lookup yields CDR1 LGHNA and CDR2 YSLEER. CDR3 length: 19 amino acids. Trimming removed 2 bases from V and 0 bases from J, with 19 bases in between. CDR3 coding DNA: TGCGCCAGCAGCCAAACAGGGATCCTCGGCGGCCCGAACACCGGGGAGCTGTTTTTT. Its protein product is CASSQTGILGGPNTGELFF.

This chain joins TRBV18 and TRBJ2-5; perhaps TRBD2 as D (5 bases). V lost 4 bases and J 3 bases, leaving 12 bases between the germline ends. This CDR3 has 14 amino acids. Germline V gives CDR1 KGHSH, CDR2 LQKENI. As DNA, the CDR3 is TGTGCCAGCTCACGTACGCGGACTGAAGAGACCCAGTACTTC. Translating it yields CASSRTRTEETQYF.

The CDR3 coding sequence is TGTGCCAGCAGCCTCGGGACTAGCGGGGGAAAAAGGGTTGAGCAGTTCTTC. Its protein product is CASSLGTSGGKRVEQFF. The rearrangement links TRBV5-5 to TRBJ2-1; 14 bases fit TRBD2. V trimming: 4 bases; J trimming: 9 bases; junction bases outside the gene matches: 12. This CDR3 has 17 amino acids. The germline V gene encodes CDR1 SGHKS and CDR2 YYEKEE (reference sequence).

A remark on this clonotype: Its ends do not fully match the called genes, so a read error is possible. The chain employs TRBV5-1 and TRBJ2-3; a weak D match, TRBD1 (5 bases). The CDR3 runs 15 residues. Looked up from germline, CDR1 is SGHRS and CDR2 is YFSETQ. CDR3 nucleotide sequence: TGCGCCAGCACCTTGGACACGGTTAAAGTAGATACGCAGTATTTT. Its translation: CASTLDTVKVDTQYF.